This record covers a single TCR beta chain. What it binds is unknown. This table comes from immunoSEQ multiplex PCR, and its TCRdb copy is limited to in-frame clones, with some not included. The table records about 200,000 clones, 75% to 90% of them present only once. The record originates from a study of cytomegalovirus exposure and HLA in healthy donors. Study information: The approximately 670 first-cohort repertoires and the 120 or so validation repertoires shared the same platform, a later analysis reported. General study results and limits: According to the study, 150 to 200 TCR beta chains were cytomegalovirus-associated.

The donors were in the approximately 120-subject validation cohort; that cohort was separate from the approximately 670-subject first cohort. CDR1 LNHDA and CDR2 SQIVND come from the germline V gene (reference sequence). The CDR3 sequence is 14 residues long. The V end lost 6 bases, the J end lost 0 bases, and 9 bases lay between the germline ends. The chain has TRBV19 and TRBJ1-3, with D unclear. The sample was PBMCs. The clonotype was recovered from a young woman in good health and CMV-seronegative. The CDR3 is CASRTASSGNTIYF. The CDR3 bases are TGTGCCAGTAGAACTGCTAGCTCTGGAAACACCATATATTTT.